The rows below give T cell receptor beta chains drawn from one sample of a study of T cells in Graves' hyperthyroidism and ophthalmopathy. TCRdb re-derived calls from the multiplex PCR reads in MiXCR, one entry per CDR3 protein. This table has 500,000 to 750,000 distinct CDR3 sequences, around 16% appearing once. The specimen sequenced was blood. The source of these receptors is a woman aged 25-40 years with Graves' hyperthyroidism. The CDR3 runs from the conserved cysteine through the conserved F or W. The D gene is left open where the match is weak. For some rows the clone size is stated as once, few or many, or as a class when expanded; others skip it.

few	TRBD2	TRBV3-1	TRBJ2-7	TGTGCCAGCAGCCAAGATAGCGGGCGAGCCTACGAGCAGTACTTC	CASSQDSGRAYEQYF
many	TRBD1	TRBV27	TRBJ1-1	TGTGCCAGCAGTTTGACAGGGCCGCGGACTGAAGCTTTCTTT	CASSLTGPRTEAFF
many	-	TRBV11-2	TRBJ2-3	TGTGCCAGCAGCGTGGATTTAGGGGTCACAGATACGCAGTATTTT	CASSVDLGVTDTQYF
-	-	TRBV3-1	TRBJ2-3	TGTGCCAGCAGAGCTCTGACAGGGACTTCTAGCACAGATACGCAGTATTTT	CASRALTGTSSTDTQYF
-	TRBD2	TRBV24-1	TRBJ2-7	TGTGCCACCAGTGACTTCACTAGCGGGCACTACGAGCAGTACTTC	CATSDFTSGHYEQYF
-	-	TRBV28	TRBJ2-3	TGTGCCAGCACCTCTCAGGTGTTCGGCACAGATACGCAGTATTTT	CASTSQVFGTDTQYF
-	TRBD2	TRBV20-1	TRBJ2-3	TGCAGTGCTAGCCCCGGGACTAGCGGGATGACAGATACGCAGTATTTT	CSASPGTSGMTDTQYF
many	TRBD2	TRBV7-2	TRBJ2-5	TGTGCCAGCAGTAGACTAGCGGGATTGCTGGAAGAGACCCAGTACTTC	CASSRLAGLLEETQYF
few	TRBD2	TRBV30	TRBJ2-3	TGTGCCTGGAGTGTACAAGGACTAGCGCGTAGCACAGATACGCAGTATTTT	CAWSVQGLARSTDTQYF
-	TRBD2	TRBV5-6	TRBJ2-1	TGTGCCAGCAGCTCGCCGGGACTAGCGGGGTCCCTCTACAATGAGCAGTTCTTC	CASSSPGLAGSLYNEQFF
few	-	TRBV14	TRBJ2-7	TGTGCCAGCAGCCAAGCCCAGGCAACTTCGTCGGAGCAGTACTTC	CASSQAQATSSEQYF
many	-	TRBV5-1	TRBJ1-1	TGCGCCAGCAGCTTGGGGGAGGTGAGCACTGAAGCTTTCTTT	CASSLGEVSTEAFF
many	-	TRBV27	TRBJ2-3	TGTGCCAGCAGTCCAAATTCAGATACGCAGTATTTT	CASSPNSDTQYF
few	-	TRBV3-1	TRBJ1-1	TGTGCCAGCAGGGGTCCGACAGGTTTGAACACTGAAGCTTTCTTT	CASRGPTGLNTEAFF
few	TRBD2	TRBV10-1	TRBJ2-1	TGCGCCAGCAGTGCCCAAGCGGGAGGCGGGTACAGTGAGCAGTTCTTC	CASSAQAGGGYSEQFF
many	-	TRBV3-1	TRBJ2-1	TGTGCCAGCAGCCAAACAGGGTTTCTCCCGACAATTAATGAGCAGTTCTTC	CASSQTGFLPTINEQFF
many	-	TRBV29-1	TRBJ1-1	TGCAGCGTTGAAGTTCTAGGCAGTTCAATGAACACTGAAGCTTTCTTT	CSVEVLGSSMNTEAFF
many	TRBD2	TRBV27	TRBJ2-1	TGTGCCAGCAGTTTTCGTAACTTCCTAGCGGGGCCCCCGTGGTTTAGTAATGAGCAGTTCTTC	CASSFRNFLAGPPWFSNEQFF
many	-	TRBV28	TRBJ2-3	TGTGCCAGCAGAATACGGAGCACAGATACGCAGTATTTT	CASRIRSTDTQYF
few	-	TRBV7-9	TRBJ2-7	TGTGCCAGCAGCCCCGAAGGACAGTACGAGCAGTACTTC	CASSPEGQYEQYF
-	TRBD2	TRBV24-1	TRBJ2-1	TGTGCCACCGGTAGCGGGAGCTCCTACAATGAGCAGTTCTTC	CATGSGSSYNEQFF
many	-	TRBV18	TRBJ2-3	TGTGCCAGCTCACCGCCCGGGGGAGATACGCAGTATTTT	CASSPPGGDTQYF
many	TRBD2	TRBV5-1	TRBJ2-3	TGCGCCAGCAGTTTTAGCGGGAGTTTGCCAGATACGCAGTATTTT	CASSFSGSLPDTQYF
-	-	TRBV20-1	TRBJ2-2	TGCAGTGCTAGGGCAGGGCTCTCGAACACCGGGGAGCTGTTTTTT	CSARAGLSNTGELFF
few	-	TRBV4-1	TRBJ2-1	TGCGCCAGCAGCCAAGAGTCACGAAACTCCTACAATGAGCAGTTCTTC	CASSQESRNSYNEQFF
many	-	TRBV11-2	TRBJ2-3	TGTGCCAGCAGCCTGACAGGGAGGGGAAGCACAGATACGCAGTATTTT	CASSLTGRGSTDTQYF
-	-	TRBV5-1	TRBJ1-4	TGCGCCTCCAGTGATCCGGGGGCGGATGAAAAACTGTTTTTT	CASSDPGADEKLFF
few	-	TRBV5-1	TRBJ2-3	TGCGCCAGCAGCTTGAATACCCCTGTCGTAGATACGCAGTATTTT	CASSLNTPVVDTQYF
many	TRBD2	TRBV11-1	TRBJ2-3	TGTGCCAGCAGACCTCTAGCGGGGAACACAGATACGCAGTATTTT	CASRPLAGNTDTQYF
-	-	TRBV30	TRBJ1-5	TGTGCCTGGAGTCCAATGTCAGGCAGCAATCAGCCCCAGCATTTT	CAWSPMSGSNQPQHF